This TCR beta chain was identified in a study of identical twins. Study-level findings and limits: The presence of invariant MAIT and iNKT cells could partly confound analyses of zero-insertion sequences.

Template switching added a universal primer site; cDNA carried unique molecular identifiers. MiXCR, run by TCRdb on the 5' RACE reads, gives a single entry per CDR3 protein. The sample has fewer than 250,000 distinct CDR3 sequences, 9.4% seen once. This clonotype occurred many times. Its antigen is unidentified. Sample: memory (CD45RO+) T cells sorted from blood. The receptor comes from a woman aged 18-29 years in good health.

Here the CDR3 DNA reads TGTGCCAGCACTCTAAGTCTAGCGGGAGGCTACGAGCAGTACTTC. The encoded protein is CASTLSLAGGYEQYF. This chain uses TRBV6-1 with TRBJ2-7, with TRBD2 identical over 11 bases. The germline V gene has CDR1 MNHNS and CDR2 SASEGT. The length of the CDR3 is 15 residues. V was clipped by 7 bases and J by 3 bases; unmatched bases: 8.